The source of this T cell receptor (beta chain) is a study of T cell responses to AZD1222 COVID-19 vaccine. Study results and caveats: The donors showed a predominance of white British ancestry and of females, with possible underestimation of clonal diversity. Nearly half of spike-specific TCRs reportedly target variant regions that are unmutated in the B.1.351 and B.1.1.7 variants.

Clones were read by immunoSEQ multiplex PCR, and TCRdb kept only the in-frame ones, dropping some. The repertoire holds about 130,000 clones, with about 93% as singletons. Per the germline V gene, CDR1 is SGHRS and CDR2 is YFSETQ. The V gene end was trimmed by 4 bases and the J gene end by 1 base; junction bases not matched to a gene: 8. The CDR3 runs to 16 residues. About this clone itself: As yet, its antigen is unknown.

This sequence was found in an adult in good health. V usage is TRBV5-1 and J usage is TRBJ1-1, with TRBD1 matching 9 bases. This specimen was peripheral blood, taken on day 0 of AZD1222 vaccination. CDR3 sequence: CASSQWGQGGNTEAFF. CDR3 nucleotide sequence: TGCGCCAGCAGCCAGTGGGGACAGGGCGGGAACACTGAAGCTTTCTTT. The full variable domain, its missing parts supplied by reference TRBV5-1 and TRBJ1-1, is KAGVTQTPRYLIKTRGQQVTLSCSPISGHRSVSWYQQTPGQGLQFLFEYFSETQRNKGNFPGRFSGRQFSNSRSEMNVSTLELGDSALYLCASSQWGQGGNTEAFFGQGTRLTVV.